This T cell receptor beta chain came from a study of radiotherapy plus CTLA-4 blockade in lung cancer (dated by TCRdb to the late 2010s). About the study as a whole: Objective responses were observed in more than 15% of enrolled patients, and disease control was achieved in less than 40%.

The library came from the immunoSEQ multiplex PCR assay. This immuneACCESS table, as held by TCRdb, lists in-frame sequences with V and J called but not all clones. Of the missing ones, under half trace to an unresolved V gene in checked studies; the others have no known cause. Present in this sample are about 84,000 clones, 72% of which were seen just once. Clones ranked in the top ten supply roughly an eighth of the sample. The study evaluated CTLA-4 blockade (ipilimumab) given together with focal radiation therapy in patients who had chemo-refractory metastatic non-small-cell lung cancer. Here is what the overall study found, with its caveats: Early dynamic changes in blood T cell clones, together with increased serum interferon-beta after radiation, were reported as the strongest predictors of response. TCR clones derived from tumors expanded in peripheral blood after treatment with radiotherapy and ipilimumab.

The CDR3, cysteine through phenylalanine, is 11 amino acids long. This entry keeps only the CDR3 DNA: 33 bases, framed from base 1. Trimming removed 8 bases from V and 5 bases from J, leaving 9 bases between the germline ends. Via the germline V gene, CDR1 is MDHEN and CDR2 SYDVKM. As concerns this clone: It lacks a known antigen. The record has no base qualities; no much larger clone is one base away.

The sequence came from a human donor with non-small cell lung cancer that progressed on radiotherapy plus ipilimumab. The sequencing used peripheral blood, collected from a patient treated with radiotherapy plus ipilimumab. The chain joins TRBV28 to TRBJ1-1, with the identity of the D gene unclear. The nucleotide sequence is TGTGCCAGCGGTAGGGAGACTGAAGCTTTCTTT. This encodes CASGRETEAFF.